The 5 T cell receptor beta chains below were found in one sample sequenced in a study of T cell repertoires in cytomegalovirus infection. Antigen specificity for these receptors is unknown. TCRdb fed the reads into MiXCR, producing one record per CDR3 protein. The profile covers more than 95,000 distinct CDR3 sequences, with approximately 30% appearing a single time and 58% taken by the ten largest. Sample: CD8+ T cells from cultured PBMCs, taken from culture after CMV antigen stimulation. The receptors here all came from a human donor in good health (CMV status not recorded). Some clones in this sample may be carry-over from other donors' samples.

The chain has TRBV7-6 and TRBJ2-6, with TRBD2 matching 11 bases. Unmatched junction bases numbered 7, after V lost 6 bases and J lost 3 bases. Germline CDR1 and CDR2: SGHVS and FNYEAQ. The CDR3 length is 17 residues. The CDR3 protein is CASSHRLAGNGANVLTF. For the CDR3, the DNA is TGTGCCAGCAGTCATCGACTAGCGGGGAATGGGGCCAACGTCCTGACTTTC. The variable domain in full, with the rest retrieved from reference TRBV7-6 and TRBJ2-6, is GAGVSQSPRYKVTKRGQDVALRCDPISGHVSLYWYRQALGQGPEFLTYFNYEAQQDKSGLPNDRFSAERPEGSISTLTIQRTEQRDSAMYRCASSHRLAGNGANVLTFGAGSRLTVL.

This clonotype was detected ten times or more. The V call is TRBV27, the J call TRBJ2-5; D tentatively reads TRBD1 or TRBD2 (5 bases each). Germline assignment: CDR1 MNHEY and CDR2 SMNVEV (reference sequence). The CDR3 totals 13 residues. V lost 7 bases and J 5 bases, leaving 14 bases between the germline ends. DNA for the CDR3: TGTGCCAGCATCGACAGCGGCGGGGAGACCCAGTACTTC. Protein: CASIDSGGETQYF.

This clonotype has more than one count but fewer than ten. The chain carries TRBV5-4 and TRBJ2-7; TRBD1 matches at 8 bases. CDR3 length equals 14 residues. Trimming took 9 bases from V and 4 from J; bases not matched to a gene: 12. CDR1 and CDR2 from the germline V gene are SGHNT and YYREEE (reference sequence). CDR3 loop: CATTDPGGGYEQYF. In DNA, the CDR3 is TGTGCCACCACTGACCCAGGGGGCGGTTACGAGCAGTACTTC.

This clonotype appeared a single time. This sequence joins TRBV25-1 and TRBJ1-6; TRBD1 might be the D (5 bases). Germline loops: CDR1 MGHDK, CDR2 SYGVNS. V was cut by 8 bases and J by 7 bases, with 12 bases left in between. The CDR3 consists of 13 residues. The DNA of the CDR3 is TGTGCCAGCGCTAAACGGGGGAATTCACCCCTCCACTTT. It yields the protein CASAKRGNSPLHF.

The chain carries TRBV20-1 and TRBJ1-5, with D unresolved. The CDR3 loop spans 15 amino acids. Trimming pared 1 base from V and 0 bases from J, leaving 10 bases between. The germline V gene encodes CDR1 DFQATT and CDR2 SNEGSKA (reference sequence). The CDR3 spells CSARGRHISNQPQHF. CDR3 DNA: TGCAGTGCTAGAGGTCGACACATTAGCAATCAGCCCCAGCATTTT.